This T cell receptor beta chain comes out of a study of blood T cells in healthy people across ages. Across the study: About one barcoded beta molecule per two T cells was captured by template switching.

From germline, CDR1 is LGHNA and CDR2 YSLEER. With 4 bases clipped from V and 8 bases from J, the junction kept 9 bases outside the gene matches. The CDR3 length is 15 residues. The second PCR ran about 7 to 12 cycles with a sample-barcoded 5' primer and J-beta primers. TCRdb processed the 5' RACE reads anew with MiXCR; each CDR3 protein has one entry. The table lists more than 900,000 distinct CDR3 sequences, approximately 32% of them singletons, with about 10% in the top ten. This same sample was also part of a study on T cells of mothers and their children. This second report adds: The study obtained over 8.5 million TCR beta CDR3 reads per mother and a few million per child. Researchers found no T cell clones that were persistent and microchimeric.

Sequenced sample: blood. This clonotype was obtained from a woman aged 40-49 years in good health. The V call is TRBV4-3, the J call TRBJ1-2; 11 nucleotides line up with TRBD1. DNA of the CDR3: TGCGCCAGCAGCCTGTCCGGGACAGGGGGACGAGGCTACACCTTC. Encoded protein: CASSLSGTGGRGYTF.